This T cell receptor (beta chain) was recorded in a study of shared clonotypes between healthy human individuals (TCRdb year 2020). In terms of the full investigation: Two women and a few men aged 18 to 49 years were included in the cohort. Blood TCR repertoires of roughly five healthy adults were deeply sequenced to estimate repertoire size and the extent of clonotype sharing between individuals. To increase sequencing depth and limit assay-specific biases, TCR repertoire library preparation and sequencing were carried out by different laboratories using diverse techniques. Leukapheresis yielded between about 0.9 and 10 billion PBMCs per donor.

The cysteine opens and the phenylalanine closes a CDR3 of 14 amino acids. CDR3 DNA only is kept here, 42 bases in frame from base 1. V lost 3 bases and J lost 3 bases; the stretch between them is 11 bases long. The germline V gene supplies CDR1 SGHTA and CDR2 FQGNSA. The donors were healthy, HIV-negative adults with no recently reported acute infections or vaccinations. Only Caucasian adults living in Nashville, Tennessee, USA were represented among the donors. In the unsorted samples, 90 million to 100 million PBMCs were counted, and genomic DNA was extracted using the QIAamp DNA Blood Mini kit. Blood was collected by leukapheresis, and PBMCs were isolated by Ficoll-Histopaque density gradient centrifugation and then cryopreserved in liquid nitrogen vapor phase. Using the deep immunoSEQ assay, multiplex PCR amplified TCR CDR3 regions from genomic DNA. Extracted genomic DNA from each cell subset was distributed evenly across all wells of several immunoSEQ 96-well plates, and each plate was treated as a replicate. Each replicate PCR for unsorted PBMC received about 300 ng genomic DNA, equal to tens of thousands of T cell genomes. Unsorted PBMC genomic DNA was sequenced across ten immunoSEQ deep assay plates. The purified libraries were quantified using a Qubit 3.0 fluorometer, sized with a Bioanalyzer 2100, and then quantified again using the KAPA Library Quantification kit. Each immunoSEQ 96-well plate was sequenced on its own single-read 150-cycle Illumina NextSeq 550 flow cell. The original methods were these. The immunoSEQ output contained only junctional sequences without quality scores, so filtering could not match that applied to full-length reads. To assign V/J genes and CDR3, sequences were annotated using PyIR, a Python wrapper for IgBLAST v1.9, with IMGT germline references. Reads were removed for weak V/J assignments (E-value above 1e-6), missing CDR3, stop codons, out-of-frame junctions, or ambiguous translated residues. V3J clonotypes were defined as sequences sharing the same inferred V gene, J gene, and CDR3 amino acid sequence. The percentage overlap between two repertoires was calculated by dividing the number of shared unique clonotypes by the size of the smaller repertoire. Three approaches were used to assess repertoire richness: RTK rarefaction, the Chao1 estimator, and Recon v2.1 estimates of unobserved clonotypes. The table comes from immuneACCESS by way of TCRdb, which keeps in-frame sequences with V and J called. Part of the clones is missing from these tables; in studies checked, under half for an unresolved V gene and the rest for unknown reasons. V and J calls and clone size come straight from that table; D and trimming were deduced from the DNA. The sample table contains about 480,000 clones; only one count was recorded for about 75% of them. Of the sample, approximately 12% falls within the top ten clones.

What the work shows at the level of the full study, not this receptor alone: Because the study included a small number of donors, the genetic and exposure-history diversity represented was limited. Sampling was limited to blood, and TCR repertoires in tissue likely differ from TCR repertoires in blood. Pairwise subsampling led to the expectation that sequencing depth would affect the degree of clonotype sharing among donors.

Notes on this clone: There is no known antigen for this receptor. Per-base quality was not reported, and no clone a single base away is much larger than it.

The chain was built from TRBV7-2 and TRBJ1-1; D gene: possibly TRBD1, on 5 matching bases. The sequencing input was PBMCs. The source is a woman between 40 and 50 years old in good health. Some clones in this sample may be carry-over from other donors' samples. The nucleotide sequence reads as follows: TGTGCCAGCAGCTTTAGGGGTGGGGACACTGAAGCTTTCTTT. This is translated as CASSFRGGDTEAFF. Full variable domain (CDR3 extended with the reference TRBV7-2 and TRBJ1-1 proteins): GAGVSQSPSNKVTEKGKDVELRCDPISGHTALYWYRQSLGQGLEFLIYFQGNSAPDKSGLPSDRFSAERTGGSVSTLTIQRTQQEDSAVYLCASSFRGGDTEAFFGQGTRLTVV.